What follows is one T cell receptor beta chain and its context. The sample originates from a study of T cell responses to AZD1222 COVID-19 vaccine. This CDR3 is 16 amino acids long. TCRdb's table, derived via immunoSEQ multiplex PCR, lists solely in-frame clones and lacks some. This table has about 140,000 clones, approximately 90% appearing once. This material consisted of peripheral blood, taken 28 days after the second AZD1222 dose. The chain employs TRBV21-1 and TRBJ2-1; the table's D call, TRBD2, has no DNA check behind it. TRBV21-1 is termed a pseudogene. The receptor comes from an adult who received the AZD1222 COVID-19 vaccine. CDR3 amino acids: CASSRVVDYSYNEQFF. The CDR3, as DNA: TGTGCCAGCAGCAGGGTTGTGGACTATTCCTACAATGAGCAGTTCTTC.